A selection of T cell receptor beta chains follows, all from one sample in a study of T cell responses to AZD1222 COVID-19 vaccine. TCRdb keeps only in-frame clones here, not all; method: immunoSEQ multiplex PCR. The table includes some 150,000 clones, approximately 93% detected once. Material: peripheral blood, obtained on day 0 of MenACWY control vaccination. These receptors all stem from an adult in good health. CDR3s include the opening cysteine and the closing phenylalanine or tryptophan. The D gene is left open where the match is weak. Some rows have no size entry. The others give once, few or many, or a class for an expanded clone.

d_call j_call v_call clone_size cdr3_aa cdr3_nt
. TRBJ1-2 TRBV9 . CASSVVSGDVYGYTF TGTGCCAGCAGCGTAGTGTCAGGAGATGTCTATGGCTACACCTTC
. TRBJ2-1 TRBV19 once CASSPRTLSRDEQFF TGTGCCAGTAGTCCTCGGACCCTAAGTCGAGATGAGCAGTTCTTC
TRBD2 TRBJ2-5 TRBV19 . CASSMEAGGLRTQYF TGTGCCAGTAGTATGGAGGCGGGGGGGCTTCGGACCCAGTACTTC
. TRBJ2-7 TRBV27 . CASSRQVNSYEQYF TGTGCCAGCAGTAGACAGGTCAACTCCTACGAGCAGTACTTC
TRBD1 TRBJ1-2 TRBV7-3 . CASSERTGGYGYTF TGTGCCAGCAGCGAAAGGACAGGCGGCTATGGCTACACCTTC
TRBD1 TRBJ1-1 TRBV19 . CASSIEQGTEAFF TGTGCCAGTAGTATAGAACAGGGGACTGAAGCTTTCTTT
. TRBJ1-1 TRBV6-5 . CASSYRGWGNTEAFF TGTGCCAGCAGTTATAGGGGGTGGGGGAACACTGAAGCTTTCTTT
TRBD2 TRBJ2-1 TRBV5-4 . CASSVSGGLYNEQFF TGTGCCAGCAGCGTTAGCGGGGGGCTTTACAATGAGCAGTTCTTC
. TRBJ1-1 TRBV7-2 . CASSRKVANLDTEAFF TGTGCCAGCAGCCGTAAGGTGGCCAATTTGGACACTGAAGCTTTCTTT
. TRBJ1-2 TRBV28 . CASSMGVANYGYTF TGTGCCAGCAGTATGGGTGTAGCTAACTATGGCTACACCTTC
. TRBJ2-7 TRBV18 . CASTTGQAYEQYF TGTGCCAGCACAACCGGTCAGGCCTACGAGCAGTACTTC
. TRBJ1-3 TRBV9 . CASSVGSYSGNTIYF TGTGCCAGCAGCGTTGGATCTTACTCTGGAAACACCATATATTTT
TRBD2 TRBJ2-3 TRBV7-9 once CASSLSSGRAQTDTQYF TGTGCCAGCAGCTTGTCTAGCGGGAGGGCCCAGACAGATACGCAGTATTTT
. TRBJ2-3 TRBV5-4 . CASSLTVGTSSPNTQYF TGTGCCAGCAGCTTAACGGTTGGGACCTCCTCCCCAAATACGCAGTATTTT
. TRBJ2-1 TRBV19 . CASSIIWGDNEQFF TGTGCCAGTAGTATAATTTGGGGGGACAATGAGCAGTTCTTC
. TRBJ2-3 TRBV4-1 once CASSQDLGGPTDTQYF TGCGCCAGCAGCCAAGATCTAGGCGGCCCCACAGATACGCAGTATTTT
TRBD1 TRBJ2-3 TRBV27 . CASRADRVTDTQYF TGTGCCAGCAGGGCAGACAGGGTCACAGATACGCAGTATTTT
. TRBJ2-7 TRBV5-6 . CASSTWNGPRAYF TGTGCCAGCAGCACTTGGAATGGCCCTCGGGCGTACTTC
TRBD2 TRBJ2-1 TRBV7-2 . CASSLGGTSGGSEQFF TGTGCCAGCAGCCTAGGAGGAACTAGCGGGGGAAGTGAGCAGTTCTTC
. TRBJ1-1 TRBV7-2 . CASSRDRNTEAFF TGTGCCAGCAGCCGCGACAGGAACACTGAAGCTTTCTTT
TRBD1 TRBJ1-1 TRBV6-5 . CASSSRTGGLTEAFF TGTGCCAGCAGTTCCCGGACAGGGGGCTTAACTGAAGCTTTCTTT
. TRBJ2-7 TRBV7-2 many CASTQLQPRVGGKQYF TGTGCCAGCACCCAATTACAGCCCCGTGTGGGTGGAAAGCAGTACTTC
. TRBJ2-7 TRBV7-2 . CASSAPPGSYEQYF TGTGCCAGCAGCGCACCCCCGGGGTCCTACGAGCAGTACTTC
. TRBJ2-7 TRBV5-1 . CASSLDYLDSYEQYF TGCGCCAGCAGCCTGGATTACTTGGATTCCTACGAGCAGTACTTC